What follows describes a single T cell receptor beta chain. The data were taken from a study of blood T cell repertoires in COVID-19. Study background: Sample material is recorded as cDNA or gDNA derived from T cells, B-cell-depleted T cells, or PBMCs.

Study processing details: How many nucleated cells were present was estimated from reference gene primer amplification. Profiled with immunoSEQ multiplex PCR; TCRdb holds only in-frame clones, not every one. V and J calls and clone size are those listed in that table; D and trimming were worked out from the DNA. The data show hundreds of thousands of clones, with almost 90% seen just once and 1.5% to 2% held by the top ten. The CDR3 loop spans 13 amino acids. The germline gives CDR1 SGHRS, CDR2 YFSETQ. V dropped 4 bases and J dropped 4 bases, with 11 bases sitting between them. The J gene is TRBJ1-1, the V gene TRBV5-1, with D possibly being TRBD1 (6 bases). This TCR was sampled from a woman aged 18-29 years with acute COVID-19. Input material: PBMCs or T cells enriched from blood (not recorded which). The CDR3 DNA follows: TGCGCCAGCAGCGGACAGCAGATCACTGAAGCTTTCTTT. Translation gives CASSGQQITEAFF.